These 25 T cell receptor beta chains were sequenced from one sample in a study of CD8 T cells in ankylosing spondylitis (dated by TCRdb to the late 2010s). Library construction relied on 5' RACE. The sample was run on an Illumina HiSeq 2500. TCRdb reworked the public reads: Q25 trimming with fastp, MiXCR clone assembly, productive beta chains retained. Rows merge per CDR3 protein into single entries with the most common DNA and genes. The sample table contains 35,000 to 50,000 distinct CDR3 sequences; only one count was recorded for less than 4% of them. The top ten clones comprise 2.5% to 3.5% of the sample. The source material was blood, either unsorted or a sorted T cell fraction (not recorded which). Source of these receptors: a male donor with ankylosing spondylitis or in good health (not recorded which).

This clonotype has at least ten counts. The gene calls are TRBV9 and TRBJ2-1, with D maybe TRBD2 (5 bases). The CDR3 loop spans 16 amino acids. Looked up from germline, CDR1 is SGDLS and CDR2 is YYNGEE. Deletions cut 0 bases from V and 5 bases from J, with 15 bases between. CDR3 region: CASSVAGVKFDNEQFF. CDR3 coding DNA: TGTGCCAGCAGCGTAGCCGGGGTTAAGTTTGACAATGAGCAGTTCTTC. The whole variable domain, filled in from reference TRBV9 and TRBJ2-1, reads DSGVTQTPKHLITATGQRVTLRCSPRSGDLSVYWYQQSLDQGLQFLIQYYNGEERAKGNILERFSAQQFPDLHSELNLSSLELGDSALYFCASSVAGVKFDNEQFFGPGTRLTVL.

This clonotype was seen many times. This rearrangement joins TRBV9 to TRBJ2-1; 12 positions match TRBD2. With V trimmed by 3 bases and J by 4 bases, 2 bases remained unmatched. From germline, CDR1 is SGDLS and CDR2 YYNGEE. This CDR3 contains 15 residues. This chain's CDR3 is CASSDGTSGYNEQFF. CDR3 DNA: TGTGCCAGCAGCGACGGGACTAGCGGGTACAATGAGCAGTTCTTC. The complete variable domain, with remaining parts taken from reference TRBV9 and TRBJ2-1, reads DSGVTQTPKHLITATGQRVTLRCSPRSGDLSVYWYQQSLDQGLQFLIQYYNGEERAKGNILERFSAQQFPDLHSELNLSSLELGDSALYFCASSDGTSGYNEQFFGPGTRLTVL.

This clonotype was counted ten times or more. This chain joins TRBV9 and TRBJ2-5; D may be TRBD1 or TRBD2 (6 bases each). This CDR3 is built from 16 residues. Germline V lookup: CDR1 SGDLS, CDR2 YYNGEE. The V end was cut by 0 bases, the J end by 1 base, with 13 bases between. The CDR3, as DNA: TGTGCCAGCAGCGTAGACCCCGGGGGCGGCCAAGAGACCCAGTACTTC. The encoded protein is CASSVDPGGGQETQYF.

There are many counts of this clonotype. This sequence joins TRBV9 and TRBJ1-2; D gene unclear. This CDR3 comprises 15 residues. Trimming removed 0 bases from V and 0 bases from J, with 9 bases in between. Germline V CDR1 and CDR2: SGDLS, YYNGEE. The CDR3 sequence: CASSVGLGSNYGYTF. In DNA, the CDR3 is TGTGCCAGCAGCGTAGGTCTAGGCTCTAACTATGGCTACACCTTC. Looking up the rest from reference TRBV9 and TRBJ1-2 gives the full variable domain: DSGVTQTPKHLITATGQRVTLRCSPRSGDLSVYWYQQSLDQGLQFLIQYYNGEERAKGNILERFSAQQFPDLHSELNLSSLELGDSALYFCASSVGLGSNYGYTFGSGTRLTVV.

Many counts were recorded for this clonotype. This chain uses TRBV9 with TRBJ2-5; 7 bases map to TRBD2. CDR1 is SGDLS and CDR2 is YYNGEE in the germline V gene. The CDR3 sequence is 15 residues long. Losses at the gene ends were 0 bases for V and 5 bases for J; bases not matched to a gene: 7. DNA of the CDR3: TGTGCCAGCAGCGTAGACACGCGGGGGATGGAGACCCAGTACTTC. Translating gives CASSVDTRGMETQYF.

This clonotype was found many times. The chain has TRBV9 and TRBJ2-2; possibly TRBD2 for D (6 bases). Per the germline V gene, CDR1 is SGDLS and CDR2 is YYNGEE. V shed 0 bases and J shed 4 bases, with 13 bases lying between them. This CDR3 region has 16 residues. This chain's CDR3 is CASSVGSGAGTGELFF. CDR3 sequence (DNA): TGTGCCAGCAGCGTAGGTAGCGGCGCGGGCACCGGGGAGCTGTTTTTT.

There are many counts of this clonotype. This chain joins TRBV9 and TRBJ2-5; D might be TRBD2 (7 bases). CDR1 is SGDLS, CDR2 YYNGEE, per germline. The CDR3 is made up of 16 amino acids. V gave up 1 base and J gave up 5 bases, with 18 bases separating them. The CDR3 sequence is CASSVNWGGARETQYF. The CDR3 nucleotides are TGTGCCAGCAGCGTAAATTGGGGGGGCGCGAGGGAGACCCAGTACTTC. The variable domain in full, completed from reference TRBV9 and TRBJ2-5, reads DSGVTQTPKHLITATGQRVTLRCSPRSGDLSVYWYQQSLDQGLQFLIQYYNGEERAKGNILERFSAQQFPDLHSELNLSSLELGDSALYFCASSVNWGGARETQYFGPGTRLLVL.

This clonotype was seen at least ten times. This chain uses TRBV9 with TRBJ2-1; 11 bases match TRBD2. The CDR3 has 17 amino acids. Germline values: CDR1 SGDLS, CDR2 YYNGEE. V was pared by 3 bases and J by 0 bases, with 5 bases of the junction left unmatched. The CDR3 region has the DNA TGTGCCAGCAGCGGACGACTAGCGGGACCCTCCTACAATGAGCAGTTCTTC. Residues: CASSGRLAGPSYNEQFF.

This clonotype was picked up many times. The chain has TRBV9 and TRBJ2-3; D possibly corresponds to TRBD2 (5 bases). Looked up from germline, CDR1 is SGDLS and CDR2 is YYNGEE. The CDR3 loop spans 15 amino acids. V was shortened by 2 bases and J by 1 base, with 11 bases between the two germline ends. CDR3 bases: TGTGCCAGCAGCGTCCGGGGTTTTGGCACAGATACGCAGTATTTT. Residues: CASSVRGFGTDTQYF.

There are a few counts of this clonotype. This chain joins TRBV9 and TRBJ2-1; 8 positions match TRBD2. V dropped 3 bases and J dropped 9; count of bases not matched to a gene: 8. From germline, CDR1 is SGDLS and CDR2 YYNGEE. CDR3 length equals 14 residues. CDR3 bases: TGTGCCAGCAGCGCCCAGCGGGAGTACGGTGAGCAGTTCTTC. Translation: CASSAQREYGEQFF.

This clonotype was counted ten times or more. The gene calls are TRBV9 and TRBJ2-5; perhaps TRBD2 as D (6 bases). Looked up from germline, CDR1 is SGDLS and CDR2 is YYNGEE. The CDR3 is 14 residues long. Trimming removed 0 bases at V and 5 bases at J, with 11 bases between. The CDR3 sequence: CASSVAGGTETQYF. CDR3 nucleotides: TGTGCCAGCAGCGTAGCCGGGGGAACGGAGACCCAGTACTTC. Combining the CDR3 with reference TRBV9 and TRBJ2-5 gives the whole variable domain DSGVTQTPKHLITATGQRVTLRCSPRSGDLSVYWYQQSLDQGLQFLIQYYNGEERAKGNILERFSAQQFPDLHSELNLSSLELGDSALYFCASSVAGGTETQYFGPGTRLLVL.

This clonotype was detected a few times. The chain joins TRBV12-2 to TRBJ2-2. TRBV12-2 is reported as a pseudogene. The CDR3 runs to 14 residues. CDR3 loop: CASRLGPNTGELFF. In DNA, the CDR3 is TGTGCAAGTCGCTTAGGCCCGAACACCGGGGAGCTGTTTTTT.

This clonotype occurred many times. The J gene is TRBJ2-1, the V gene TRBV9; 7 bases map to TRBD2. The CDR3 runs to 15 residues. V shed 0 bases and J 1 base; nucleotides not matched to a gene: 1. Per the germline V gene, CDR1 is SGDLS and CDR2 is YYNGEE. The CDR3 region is CASSVVGRSYNEQFF. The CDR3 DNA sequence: TGTGCCAGCAGCGTAGTCGGGAGGTCCTACAATGAGCAGTTCTTC.

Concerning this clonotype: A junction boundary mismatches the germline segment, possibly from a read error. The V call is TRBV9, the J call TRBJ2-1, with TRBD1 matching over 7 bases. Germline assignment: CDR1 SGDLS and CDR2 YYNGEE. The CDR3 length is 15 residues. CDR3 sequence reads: CAGSATGASYNEQFF. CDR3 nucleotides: TGTGCCGGCAGCGCTACAGGGGCCTCCTACAATGAGCAGTTCTTC.

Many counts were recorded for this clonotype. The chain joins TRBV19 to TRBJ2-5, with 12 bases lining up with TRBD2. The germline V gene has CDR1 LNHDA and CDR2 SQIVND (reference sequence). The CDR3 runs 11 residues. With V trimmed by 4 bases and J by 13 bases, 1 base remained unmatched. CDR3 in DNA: TGTGCCAGTAGTAAACTAGCGGGGGGGTACTTC. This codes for CASSKLAGGYF.

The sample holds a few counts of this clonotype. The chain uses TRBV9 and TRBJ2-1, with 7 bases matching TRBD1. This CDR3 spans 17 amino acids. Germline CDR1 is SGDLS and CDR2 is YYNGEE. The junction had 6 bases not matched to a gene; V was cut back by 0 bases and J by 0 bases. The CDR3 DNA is TGTGCCAGCAGCGTAGTAGGGGGCAGGAGCTCCTACAATGAGCAGTTCTTC. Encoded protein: CASSVVGGRSSYNEQFF.

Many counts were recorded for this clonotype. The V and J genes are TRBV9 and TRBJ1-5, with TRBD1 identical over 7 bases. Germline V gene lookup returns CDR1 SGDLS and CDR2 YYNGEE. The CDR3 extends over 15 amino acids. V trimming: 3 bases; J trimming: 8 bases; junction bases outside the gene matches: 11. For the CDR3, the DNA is TGTGCCAGCAGCGAGGCAACAGGGGTTAGGGAGCCCCAGCATTTT. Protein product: CASSEATGVREPQHF.

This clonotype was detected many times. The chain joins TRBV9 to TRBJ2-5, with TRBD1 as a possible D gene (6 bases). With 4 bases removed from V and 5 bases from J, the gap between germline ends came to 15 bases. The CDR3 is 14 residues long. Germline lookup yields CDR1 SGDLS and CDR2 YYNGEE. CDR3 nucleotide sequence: TGTGCCAGCAGCCTAGGACAGTTAAAGGAGACCCAGTACTTC. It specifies CASSLGQLKETQYF. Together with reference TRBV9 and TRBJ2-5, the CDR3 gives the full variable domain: DSGVTQTPKHLITATGQRVTLRCSPRSGDLSVYWYQQSLDQGLQFLIQYYNGEERAKGNILERFSAQQFPDLHSELNLSSLELGDSALYFCASSLGQLKETQYFGPGTRLLVL.

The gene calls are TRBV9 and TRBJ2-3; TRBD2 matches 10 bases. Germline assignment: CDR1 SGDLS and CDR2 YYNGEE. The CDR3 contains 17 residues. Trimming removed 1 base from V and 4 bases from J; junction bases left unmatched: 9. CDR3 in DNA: TGTGCCAGCAGCGTATCATTTAGCGGGGGGCGGGCAGATACGCAGTATTTT. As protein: CASSVSFSGGRADTQYF.

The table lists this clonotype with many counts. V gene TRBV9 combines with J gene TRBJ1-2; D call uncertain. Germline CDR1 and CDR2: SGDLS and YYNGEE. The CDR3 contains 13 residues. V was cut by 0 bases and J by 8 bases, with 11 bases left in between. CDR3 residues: CASSVVAGGGYTF. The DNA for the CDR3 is TGTGCCAGCAGCGTAGTTGCGGGTGGAGGCTACACCTTC.

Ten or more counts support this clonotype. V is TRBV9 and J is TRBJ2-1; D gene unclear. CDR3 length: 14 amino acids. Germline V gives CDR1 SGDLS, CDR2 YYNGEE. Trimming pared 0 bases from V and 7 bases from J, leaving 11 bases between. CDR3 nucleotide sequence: TGTGCCAGCAGCGTAGACCCCTCCGGAAATGAGCAGTTCTTC. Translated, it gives CASSVDPSGNEQFF.

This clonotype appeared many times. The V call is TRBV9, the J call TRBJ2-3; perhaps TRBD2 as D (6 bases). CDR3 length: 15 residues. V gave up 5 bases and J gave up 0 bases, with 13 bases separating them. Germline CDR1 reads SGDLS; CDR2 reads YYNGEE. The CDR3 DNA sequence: TGTGCCAGCAGTCGCAGCGGGCAGAGCACAGATACGCAGTATTTT. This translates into CASSRSGQSTDTQYF.

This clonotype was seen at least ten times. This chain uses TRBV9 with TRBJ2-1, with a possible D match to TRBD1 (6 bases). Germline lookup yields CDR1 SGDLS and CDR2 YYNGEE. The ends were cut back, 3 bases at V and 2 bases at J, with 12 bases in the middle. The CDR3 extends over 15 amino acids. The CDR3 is CASSAAQGTYNEQFF. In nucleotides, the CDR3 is TGTGCCAGCAGCGCCGCACAGGGAACCTACAATGAGCAGTTCTTC.

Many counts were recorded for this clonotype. This CDR3 is CASSAGVGGQGRETQYF. The CDR3 DNA reads TGTGCCAGCAGCGCCGGCGTCGGGGGACAGGGGAGGGAGACCCAGTACTTC. The J gene is TRBJ2-5, the V gene TRBV9; the match to TRBD1 covers 10 bases. The germline gives CDR1 SGDLS, CDR2 YYNGEE. V was pared by 3 bases and J by 5 bases, with 13 bases of the junction left unmatched. This CDR3 region has 17 residues.

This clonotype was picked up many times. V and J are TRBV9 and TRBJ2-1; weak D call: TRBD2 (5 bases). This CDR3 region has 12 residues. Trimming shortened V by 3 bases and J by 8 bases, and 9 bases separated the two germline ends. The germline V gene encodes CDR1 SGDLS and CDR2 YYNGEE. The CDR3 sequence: CASSELGDEQFF. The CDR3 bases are TGTGCCAGCAGCGAACTAGGCGATGAGCAGTTCTTC.